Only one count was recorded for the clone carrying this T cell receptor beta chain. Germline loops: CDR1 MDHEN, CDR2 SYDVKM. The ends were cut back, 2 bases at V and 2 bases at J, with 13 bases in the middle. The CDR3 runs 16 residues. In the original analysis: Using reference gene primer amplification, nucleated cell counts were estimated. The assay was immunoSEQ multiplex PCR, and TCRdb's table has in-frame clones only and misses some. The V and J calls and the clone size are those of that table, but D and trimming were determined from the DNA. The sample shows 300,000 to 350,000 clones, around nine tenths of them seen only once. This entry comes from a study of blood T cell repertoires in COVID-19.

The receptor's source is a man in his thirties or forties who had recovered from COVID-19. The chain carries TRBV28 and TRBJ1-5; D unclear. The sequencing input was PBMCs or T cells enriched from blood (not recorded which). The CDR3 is CASSLGGSLGNQPQHF. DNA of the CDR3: TGTGCCAGCAGTTTAGGCGGGTCGCTGGGCAATCAGCCCCAGCATTTT. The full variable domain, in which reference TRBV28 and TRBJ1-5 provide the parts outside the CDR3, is DVKVTQSSRYLVKRTGEKVFLECVQDMDHENMFWYRQDPGLGLRLIYFSYDVKMKEKGDIPEGYSVSREKKERFSLILESASTNQTSMYLCASSLGGSLGNQPQHFGDGTRLSIL.